Reported below is one T cell receptor beta chain. This clonotype was counted between two and nine times. What this receptor recognizes is not known. It has no much larger one-base neighbor in the sample; base qualities were not kept. The junction carries 11 bases between V and J, which are trimmed by 5 bases and 10 bases respectively. The CDR3 spans 11 residues, from the cysteine through the phenylalanine. Just the 33-base CDR3 DNA is kept, in frame starting at base 1. The germline V gene supplies CDR1 SGHRS and CDR2 YFSETQ. Sequenced using an Illumina HiSeq 2500. Quantitative 5'-RACE with molecular barcodes was the method used to prepare the TCR beta libraries. The authors' pipeline ran thus. To identify disease-linked TCR variants, a new computational method was used, one built on a probabilistic model of VDJ rearrangement. The public reads were quality trimmed at Q25 with fastp and then assembled into clones with MiXCR by TCRdb, keeping productive beta chains. Rows are unified per CDR3 protein, each entry keeping the most common DNA and genes. For this entry, the V and J calls and clone size follow TCRdb and not the study's own pipeline. The sample profile shows about 330,000 distinct CDR3 sequences; roughly 8% of them were found once. More than 12% of the sample belongs to the ten largest clones.

These data originate in a study of CD8 T cells in ankylosing spondylitis (dated by TCRdb to between 2016 and 2019). Looking at the study overall: The study set out to find disease-linked TCR variants by profiling T cell receptor beta repertoires in ankylosing spondylitis patients and healthy donors. The full study cohort was made up of roughly 25 ankylosing spondylitis patients and 108 healthy donors. Peripheral blood was sampled, and synovial fluid was also collected from ankylosing spondylitis patients. The study at large found these results: A CD8+ phenotype was shown by the disease-linked clones, which were found at relatively low frequencies in peripheral blood. Some TCR beta motif variants had previously been reported in synovial fluid and blood of reactive arthritis patients, which suggested common disease-initiation mechanisms. Significant enrichment of the disease-linked clones was reported in matched synovial fluid samples from ankylosing spondylitis patients. Blood from ankylosing spondylitis patients appeared to be characterized by a TCR beta motif composed of several highly homologous amino acid variants.

This TCR was sampled from a male donor with ankylosing spondylitis. Sequenced sample: blood, either unsorted or a sorted T cell fraction (not recorded which). The chain was built from TRBV5-1 and TRBJ2-3, with a weak D call of TRBD1 (5 bases match). Read as DNA, the sequence is TGCGCCAGCAGGTCAGGGCCGGCGCAGTATTTT. This codes for CASRSGPAQYF.